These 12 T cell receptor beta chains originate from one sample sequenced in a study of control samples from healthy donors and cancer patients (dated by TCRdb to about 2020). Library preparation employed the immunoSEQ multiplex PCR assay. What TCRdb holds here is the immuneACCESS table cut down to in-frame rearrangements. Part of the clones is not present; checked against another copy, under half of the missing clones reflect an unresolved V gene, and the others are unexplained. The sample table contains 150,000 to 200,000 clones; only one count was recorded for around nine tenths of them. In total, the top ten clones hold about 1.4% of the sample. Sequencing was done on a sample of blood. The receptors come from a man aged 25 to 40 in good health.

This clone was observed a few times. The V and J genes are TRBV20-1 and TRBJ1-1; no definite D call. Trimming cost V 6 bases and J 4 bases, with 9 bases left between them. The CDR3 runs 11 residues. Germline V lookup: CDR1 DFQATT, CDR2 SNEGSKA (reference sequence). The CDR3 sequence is CSANLSTEAFF. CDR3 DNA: TGCAGTGCCAATTTGAGCACTGAAGCTTTCTTT.

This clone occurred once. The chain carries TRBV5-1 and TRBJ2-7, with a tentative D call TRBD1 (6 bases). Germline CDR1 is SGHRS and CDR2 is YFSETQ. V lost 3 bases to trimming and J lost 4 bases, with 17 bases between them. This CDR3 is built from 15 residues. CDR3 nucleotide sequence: TGCGCCAGCAGCTCAACCCCGGACAGATTTTACGAGCAGTACTTC. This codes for CASSSTPDRFYEQYF.

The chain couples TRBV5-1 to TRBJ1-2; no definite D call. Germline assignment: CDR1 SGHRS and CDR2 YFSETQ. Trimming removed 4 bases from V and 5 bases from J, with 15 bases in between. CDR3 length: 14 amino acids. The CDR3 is CASSPDSLGYGYTF. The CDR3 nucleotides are TGCGCCAGCAGCCCCGATAGCCTGGGTTATGGCTACACCTTC.

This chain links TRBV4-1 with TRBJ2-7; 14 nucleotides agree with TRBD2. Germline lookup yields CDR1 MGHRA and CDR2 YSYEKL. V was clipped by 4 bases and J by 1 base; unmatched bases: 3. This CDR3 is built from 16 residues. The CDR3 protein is CASSRGTSGGSYEQYF. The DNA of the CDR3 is TGCGCCAGCAGCCGAGGGACTAGCGGGGGTTCCTACGAGCAGTACTTC.

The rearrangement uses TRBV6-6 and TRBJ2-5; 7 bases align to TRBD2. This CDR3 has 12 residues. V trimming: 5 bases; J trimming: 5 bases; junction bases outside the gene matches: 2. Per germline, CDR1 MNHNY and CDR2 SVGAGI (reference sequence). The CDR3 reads CASSKGGETQYF. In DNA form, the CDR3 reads TGTGCCAGCAGTAAGGGAGGGGAGACCCAGTACTTC.

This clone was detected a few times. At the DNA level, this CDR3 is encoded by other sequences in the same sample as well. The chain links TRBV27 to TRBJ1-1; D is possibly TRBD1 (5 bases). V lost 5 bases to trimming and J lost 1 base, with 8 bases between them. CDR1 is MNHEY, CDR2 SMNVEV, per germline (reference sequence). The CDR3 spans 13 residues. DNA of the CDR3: TGTGCCAGCAGTCTGACAGCGAACACTGAAGCTTTCTTT. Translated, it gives CASSLTANTEAFF.

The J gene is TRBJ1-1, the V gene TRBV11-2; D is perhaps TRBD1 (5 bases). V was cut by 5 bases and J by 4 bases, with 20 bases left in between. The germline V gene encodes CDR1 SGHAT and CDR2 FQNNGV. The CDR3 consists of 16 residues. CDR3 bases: TGTGCCAGCAGCCCCCGGGTGTTGGGGCGGGTCACTGAAGCTTTCTTT. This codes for CASSPRVLGRVTEAFF.

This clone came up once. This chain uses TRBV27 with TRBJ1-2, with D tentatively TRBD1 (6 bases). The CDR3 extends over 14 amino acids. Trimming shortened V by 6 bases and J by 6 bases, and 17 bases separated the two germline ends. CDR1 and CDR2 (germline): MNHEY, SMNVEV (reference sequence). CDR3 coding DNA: TGTGCCAGCAGGGAAGCCGGGACAATTCATGGCTACACCTTC. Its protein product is CASREAGTIHGYTF.

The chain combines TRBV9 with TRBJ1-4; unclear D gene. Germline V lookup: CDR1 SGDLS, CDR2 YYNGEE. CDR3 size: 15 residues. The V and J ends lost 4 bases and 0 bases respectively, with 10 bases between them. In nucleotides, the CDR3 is TGTGCCAGCAGCTCCCGGGCAGCAACTAATGAAAAACTGTTTTTT. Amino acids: CASSSRAATNEKLFF.

The CDR3 spells CASSDRAGSYEQYF. In DNA, the CDR3 is TGTGCCAGCAGTGACCGGGCAGGGTCCTACGAGCAGTACTTC. This chain connects TRBV2 to TRBJ2-7; tentatively, D is TRBD1 (5 bases). The V end lost 3 bases, the J end lost 1 base, and 10 bases lay between the germline ends. This CDR3 region has 14 residues. Germline CDR1 and CDR2: SNHLY and FYNNEI.

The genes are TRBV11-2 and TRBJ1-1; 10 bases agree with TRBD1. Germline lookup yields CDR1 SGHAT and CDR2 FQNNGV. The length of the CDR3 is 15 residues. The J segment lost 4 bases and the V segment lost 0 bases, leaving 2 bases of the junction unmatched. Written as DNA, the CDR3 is TGTGCCAGCAGCTTAGATAGGGACAGGGGCACTGAAGCTTTCTTT. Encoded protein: CASSLDRDRGTEAFF.

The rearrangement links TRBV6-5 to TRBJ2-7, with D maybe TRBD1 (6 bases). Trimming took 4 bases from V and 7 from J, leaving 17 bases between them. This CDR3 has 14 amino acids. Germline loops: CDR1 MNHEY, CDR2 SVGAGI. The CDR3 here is CASSSRDTSEEQYF. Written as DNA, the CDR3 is TGTGCCAGCAGTTCCCGGGACACTTCAGAAGAGCAGTACTTC.